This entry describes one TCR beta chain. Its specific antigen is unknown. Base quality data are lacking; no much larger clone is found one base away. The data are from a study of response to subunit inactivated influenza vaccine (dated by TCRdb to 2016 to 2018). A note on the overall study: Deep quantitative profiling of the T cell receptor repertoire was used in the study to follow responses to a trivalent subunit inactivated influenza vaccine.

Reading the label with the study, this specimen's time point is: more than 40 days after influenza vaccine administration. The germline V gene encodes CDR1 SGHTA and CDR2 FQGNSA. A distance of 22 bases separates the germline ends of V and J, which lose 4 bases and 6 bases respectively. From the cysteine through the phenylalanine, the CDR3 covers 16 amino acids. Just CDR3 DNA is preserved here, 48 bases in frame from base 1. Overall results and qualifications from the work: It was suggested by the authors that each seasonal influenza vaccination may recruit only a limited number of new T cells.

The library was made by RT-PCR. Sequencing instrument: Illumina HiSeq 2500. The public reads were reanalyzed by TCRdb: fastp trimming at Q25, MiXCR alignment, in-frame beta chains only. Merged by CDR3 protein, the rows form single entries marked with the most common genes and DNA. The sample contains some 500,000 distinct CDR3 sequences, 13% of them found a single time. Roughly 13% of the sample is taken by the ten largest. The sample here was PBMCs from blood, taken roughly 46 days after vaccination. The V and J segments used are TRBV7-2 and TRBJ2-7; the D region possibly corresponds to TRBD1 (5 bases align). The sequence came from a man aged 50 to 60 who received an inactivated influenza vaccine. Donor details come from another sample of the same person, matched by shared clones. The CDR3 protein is CASSSRPTSTGGEQYF. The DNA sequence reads TGTGCCAGCAGCTCACGCCCAACCTCTACAGGTGGCGAGCAGTACTTC.